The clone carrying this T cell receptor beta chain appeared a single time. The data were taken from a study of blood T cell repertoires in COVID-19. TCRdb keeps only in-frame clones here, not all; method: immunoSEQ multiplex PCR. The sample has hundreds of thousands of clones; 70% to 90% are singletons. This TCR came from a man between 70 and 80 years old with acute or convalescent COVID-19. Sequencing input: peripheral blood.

The CDR3 reads CASSFIAGTDGEQYF. CDR3 bases: TGTGCCAGCAGCTTTATTGCCGGGACAGACGGAGAGCAGTACTTC. This chain joins TRBV13 and TRBJ2-7, with 7 positions matching TRBD1. This CDR3 spans 15 amino acids. Unmatched junction bases numbered 12, after V lost 3 bases and J lost 7 bases. The germline gives CDR1 PRHDT, CDR2 FYEKMQ (reference sequence).